Following are 8 T cell receptor beta chains from one sample sequenced in a study of molecular identifiers for immune sequencing clone quantification. Via MiXCR, TCRdb re-called the PCR reads, giving one row per CDR3 protein. Among roughly 40,000 distinct CDR3 sequences, approximately 24% were seen once, and the ten largest hold around 0.96%. The specimen sequenced was naive CD8+ T cells from blood, with Jurkat cell RNA spiked in. Noted subset: FACS-sorted CD8+CD4-CCR7+CD45RA+ naive T cells. The source is a human donor in good health. Some libraries in this study had Jurkat cell RNA spiked in.

CDR3 amino acids: CASSPDSNRYNEQFF. The CDR3 region has the DNA TGTGCCAGCTCACCCGACAGCAACCGGTACAATGAGCAGTTCTTC. The J gene is TRBJ2-1, the V gene TRBV18; D possibly corresponds to TRBD1 (5 bases). Trimming pared 3 bases from V and 4 bases from J, leaving 13 bases between. Germline CDR1 reads KGHSH; CDR2 reads LQKENI. The CDR3 extends over 15 amino acids.

For this clonotype: A much larger clone differs by one base, so this may be a read error. For the CDR3, the DNA is TGTGGCAGCAGTTACAGGGGACGGTATAATTCACCCCTCCACTTT. Amino acid sequence: CGSSYRGRYNSPLHF. The genes are TRBV6-5 and TRBJ1-6; 7 nucleotides match TRBD1. Looked up from germline, CDR1 is MNHEY and CDR2 is SVGAGI. The length of the CDR3 is 15 residues.

About this clonotype itself: The CDR3 does not close with the conserved phenylalanine or tryptophan, likely indicating a read error. The rearrangement joins TRBV12-3 or TRBV12-4 to TRBJ2-3; weak D call: TRBD2 (5 bases). The CDR3 is 11 amino acids. V was clipped by 3 bases and J by 8 bases, with 6 bases between them. For the CDR3, the DNA is TGTGCCAGCAGTTTTGGGAGTACGCAGTATTCT. Protein product: CASSFGSTQYS.

Notes on this clonotype: Relative to the germline gene, one junction end is altered; a read error may explain this. V usage is TRBV6-1 and J usage is TRBJ2-7; 12 positions agree with TRBD2. Germline-derived CDR1 and CDR2 are MNHNS and SASEGT. CDR3 size: 15 residues. The CDR3 DNA is TGTGCCAGCAGTGACGGACTAGCGGGGATGTACGAGCTGTACTTC. As protein: CASSDGLAGMYELYF.

By sample fraction, this clonotype is medium-sized. The CDR3 loop reads CASSLAGAREWTEAFF. The CDR3 DNA sequence: TGTGCCAGCAGCTTAGCGGGGGCCAGGGAATGGACTGAAGCTTTCTTT. The chain joins TRBV7-2 to TRBJ1-1, with D perhaps matching TRBD1 (6 bases). V dropped 0 bases and J dropped 5 bases, with 16 bases sitting between them. In germline, CDR1 is SGHTA, CDR2 FQGNSA. The CDR3 length is 16 residues. The variable domain in full, with the rest retrieved from reference TRBV7-2 and TRBJ1-1, is GAGVSQSPSNKVTEKGKDVELRCDPISGHTALYWYRQSLGQGLEFLIYFQGNSAPDKSGLPSDRFSAERTGGSVSTLTIQRTQQEDSAVYLCASSLAGAREWTEAFFGQGTRLTVV.

This clonotype was counted a few times. This clone may be a read error of a much larger clone one base away. This chain uses TRBV2 with TRBJ1-1; weak D call: TRBD1 (6 bases). This CDR3 region has 14 residues. V was trimmed by 8 bases and J by 4 bases, leaving 17 bases between them. Germline V lookup: CDR1 SNHLY, CDR2 FYNNEI. The CDR3: CASGPTGSPTEAFF. CDR3 nucleotides: TGTGCCAGCGGGCCCACAGGGTCACCCACTGAAGCTTTCTTT.

In its sample, this clonotype was seen many times. The chain couples TRBV7-9 to TRBJ2-7, with TRBD2 matching over 8 bases. The germline V gene has CDR1 SEHNR and CDR2 FQNEAQ (reference sequence). The V and J ends lost 3 bases and 0 bases, in that order; junction bases with no gene match: 1. The CDR3 length is 14 residues. CDR3 amino acids: CASSFAGGSYEQYF. The DNA for the CDR3 is TGTGCCAGCAGCTTTGCGGGGGGCTCCTACGAGCAGTACTTC. The whole variable domain, filled in from reference TRBV7-9 and TRBJ2-7, reads DTGVSQNPRHKITKRGQNVTFRCDPISEHNRLYWYRQTLGQGPEFLTYFQNEAQLEKSRLLSDRFSAERPKGSFSTLEIQRTEQGDSAMYLCASSFAGGSYEQYFGPGTRLTVT.

This clonotype was detected only a few times. V gene TRBV4-1 combines with J gene TRBJ1-6; the D gene is possibly TRBD1 (5 bases). The germline V gene encodes CDR1 MGHRA and CDR2 YSYEKL. The CDR3 has 15 amino acids. Between the trimmed V and J ends, which lost 4 bases and 7 bases, there was a span of 14 bases. The CDR3 sequence is CASSPSGNFNSPLHF. DNA of the CDR3: TGCGCCAGCAGCCCATCAGGGAATTTCAATTCACCCCTCCACTTT.